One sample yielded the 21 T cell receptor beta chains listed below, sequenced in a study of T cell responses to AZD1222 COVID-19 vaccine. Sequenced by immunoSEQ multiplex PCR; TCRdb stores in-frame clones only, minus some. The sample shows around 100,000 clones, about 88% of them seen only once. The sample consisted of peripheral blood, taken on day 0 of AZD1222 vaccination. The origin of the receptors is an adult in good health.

CDR3 DNA sequence: TGTGCCAGCAGCTTAAGAAGTACAGGTTCCCATGAAAAACTGTTTTTT. Its translation is CASSLRSTGSHEKLFF. V gene TRBV7-9 combines with J gene TRBJ1-4, with D tentatively TRBD1 (5 bases). Per the germline V gene, CDR1 is SEHNR and CDR2 is FQNEAQ (reference sequence). This CDR3 has 16 amino acids. Between the trimmed V and J ends, which lost 2 bases and 6 bases, there was a span of 16 bases.

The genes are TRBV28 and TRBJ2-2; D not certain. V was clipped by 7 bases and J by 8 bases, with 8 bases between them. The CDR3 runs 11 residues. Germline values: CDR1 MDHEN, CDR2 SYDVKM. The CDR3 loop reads CASNWKGELFF. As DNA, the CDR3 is TGTGCCAGCAACTGGAAAGGGGAGCTGTTTTTT.

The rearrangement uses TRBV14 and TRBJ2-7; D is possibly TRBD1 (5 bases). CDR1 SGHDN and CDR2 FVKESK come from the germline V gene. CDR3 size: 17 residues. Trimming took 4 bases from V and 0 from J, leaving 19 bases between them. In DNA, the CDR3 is TGTGCCAGCAGCCGATACCCCATGGGGCCTAGCTCCTACGAGCAGTACTTC. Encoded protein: CASSRYPMGPSSYEQYF.

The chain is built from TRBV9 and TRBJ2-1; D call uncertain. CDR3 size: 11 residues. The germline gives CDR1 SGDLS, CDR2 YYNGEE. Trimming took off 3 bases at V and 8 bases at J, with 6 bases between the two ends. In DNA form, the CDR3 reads TGTGCCAGCAGCGGGATGGATGAGCAGTTCTTC. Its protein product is CASSGMDEQFF.

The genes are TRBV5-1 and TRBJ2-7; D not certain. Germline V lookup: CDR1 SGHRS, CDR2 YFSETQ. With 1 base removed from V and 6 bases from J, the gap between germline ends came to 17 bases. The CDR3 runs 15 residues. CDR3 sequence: CASSLLLLPLSEQYF. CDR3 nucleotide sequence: TGCGCCAGCAGCTTGCTTCTTCTCCCTTTGTCCGAGCAGTACTTC.

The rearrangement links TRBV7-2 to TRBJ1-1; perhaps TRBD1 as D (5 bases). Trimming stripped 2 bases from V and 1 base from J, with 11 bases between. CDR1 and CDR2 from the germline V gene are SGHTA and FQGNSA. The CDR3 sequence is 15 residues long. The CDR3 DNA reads TGTGCCAGCAGCTTATTTACAGGACAGAACACTGAAGCTTTCTTT. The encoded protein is CASSLFTGQNTEAFF.

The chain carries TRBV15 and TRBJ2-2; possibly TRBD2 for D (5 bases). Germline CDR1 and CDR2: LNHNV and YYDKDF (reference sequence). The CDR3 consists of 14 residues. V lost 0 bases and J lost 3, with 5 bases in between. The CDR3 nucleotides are TGTGCCACCAGCAGAGACGGGGACACCGGGGAGCTGTTTTTT. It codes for CATSRDGDTGELFF.

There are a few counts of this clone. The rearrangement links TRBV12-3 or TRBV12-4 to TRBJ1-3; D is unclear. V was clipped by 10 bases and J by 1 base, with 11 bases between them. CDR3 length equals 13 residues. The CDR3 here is CATPVASGNTIYF. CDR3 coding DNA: TGTGCCACCCCCGTCGCGTCTGGAAACACCATATATTTT.

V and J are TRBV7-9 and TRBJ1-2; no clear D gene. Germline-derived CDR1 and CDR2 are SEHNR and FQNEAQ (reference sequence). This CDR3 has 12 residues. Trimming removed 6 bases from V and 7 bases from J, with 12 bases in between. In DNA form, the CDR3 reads TGTGCCAGCAGGTCCCCATTTGGTGGCTACACCTTC. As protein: CASRSPFGGYTF.

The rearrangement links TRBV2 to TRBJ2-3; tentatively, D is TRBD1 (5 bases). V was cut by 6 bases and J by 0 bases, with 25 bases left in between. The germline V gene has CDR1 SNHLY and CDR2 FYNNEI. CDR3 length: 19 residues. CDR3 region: CASRVEWGATETSTDTQYF. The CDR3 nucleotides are TGTGCCAGCAGGGTTGAATGGGGCGCGACAGAAACTAGCACAGATACGCAGTATTTT. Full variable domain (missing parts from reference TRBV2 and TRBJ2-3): EPEVTQTPSHQVTQMGQEVILRCVPISNHLYFYWYRQILGQKVEFLVSFYNNEISEKSEIFDDQFSVERPDGSNFTLKIRSTKLEDSAMYFCASRVEWGATETSTDTQYFGPGTRLTVL.

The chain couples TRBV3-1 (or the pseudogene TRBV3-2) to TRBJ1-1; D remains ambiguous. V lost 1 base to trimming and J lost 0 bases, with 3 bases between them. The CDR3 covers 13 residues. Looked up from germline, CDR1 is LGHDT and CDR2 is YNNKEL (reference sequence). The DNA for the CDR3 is TGTGCCAGCAGCCAAGTTTTGAACACTGAAGCTTTCTTT. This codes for CASSQVLNTEAFF.

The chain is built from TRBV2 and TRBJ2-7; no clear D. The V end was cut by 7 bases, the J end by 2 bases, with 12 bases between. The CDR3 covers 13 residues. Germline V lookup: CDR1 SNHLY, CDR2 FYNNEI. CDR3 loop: CASMGVGTYEQYF. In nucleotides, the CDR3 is TGTGCCAGCATGGGCGTGGGTACCTACGAGCAGTACTTC. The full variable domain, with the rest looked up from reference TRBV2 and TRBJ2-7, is EPEVTQTPSHQVTQMGQEVILRCVPISNHLYFYWYRQILGQKVEFLVSFYNNEISEKSEIFDDQFSVERPDGSNFTLKIRSTKLEDSAMYFCASMGVGTYEQYFGPGTRLTVT.

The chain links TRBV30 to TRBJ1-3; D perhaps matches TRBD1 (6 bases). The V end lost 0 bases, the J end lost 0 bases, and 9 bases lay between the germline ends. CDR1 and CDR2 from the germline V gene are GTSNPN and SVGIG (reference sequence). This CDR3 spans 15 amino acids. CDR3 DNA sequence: TGTGCCTGGAGTGTTGGGACAAGCTCTGGAAACACCATATATTTT. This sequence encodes CAWSVGTSSGNTIYF.

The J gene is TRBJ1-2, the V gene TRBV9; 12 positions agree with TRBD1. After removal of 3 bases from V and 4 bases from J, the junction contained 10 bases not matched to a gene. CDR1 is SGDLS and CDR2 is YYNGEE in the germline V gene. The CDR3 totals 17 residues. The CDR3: CASSASGTGGAGYGYTF. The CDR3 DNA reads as TGTGCCAGCAGCGCCTCCGGGACAGGGGGCGCGGGCTATGGCTACACCTTC.

The CDR3 protein is CASSLVGTNTEAFF. DNA for the CDR3: TGTGCCAGCAGCTTAGTAGGGACGAACACTGAAGCTTTCTTT. This chain joins TRBV7-2 and TRBJ1-1, with D maybe TRBD1 (5 bases). Germline V CDR1 and CDR2: SGHTA, FQGNSA. Trimming stripped 1 base from V and 1 base from J, with 7 bases between. This CDR3 has 14 residues.

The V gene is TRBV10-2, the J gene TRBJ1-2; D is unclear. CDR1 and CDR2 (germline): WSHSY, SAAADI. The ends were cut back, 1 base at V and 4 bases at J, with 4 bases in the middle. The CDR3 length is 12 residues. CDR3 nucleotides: TGCGCCAGCAGTGAGTTCAGCTATGGCTACACCTTC. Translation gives CASSEFSYGYTF.

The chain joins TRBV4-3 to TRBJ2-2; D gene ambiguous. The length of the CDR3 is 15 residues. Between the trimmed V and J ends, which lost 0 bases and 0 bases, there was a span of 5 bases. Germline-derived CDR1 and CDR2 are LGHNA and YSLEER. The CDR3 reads CASSQDRTNTGELFF. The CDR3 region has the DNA TGCGCCAGCAGCCAAGATCGGACGAACACCGGGGAGCTGTTTTTT.

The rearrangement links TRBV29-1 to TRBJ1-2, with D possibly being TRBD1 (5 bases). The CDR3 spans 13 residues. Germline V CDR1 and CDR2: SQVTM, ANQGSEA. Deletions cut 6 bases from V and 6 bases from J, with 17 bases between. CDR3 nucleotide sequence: TGCAGCGTCGTCCGAGGGGATCTTCATGGCTACACCTTC. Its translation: CSVVRGDLHGYTF.

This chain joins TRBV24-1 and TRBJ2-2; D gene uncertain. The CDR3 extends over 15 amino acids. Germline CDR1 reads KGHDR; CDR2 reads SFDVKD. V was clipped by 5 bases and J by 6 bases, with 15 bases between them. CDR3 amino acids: CATSGSALGPGELFF. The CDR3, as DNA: TGTGCCACCAGTGGATCCGCATTGGGTCCCGGGGAGCTGTTTTTT.

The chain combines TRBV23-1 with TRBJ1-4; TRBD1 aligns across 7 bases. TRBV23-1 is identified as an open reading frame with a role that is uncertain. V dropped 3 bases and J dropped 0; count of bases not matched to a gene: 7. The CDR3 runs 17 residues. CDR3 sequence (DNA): TGCGCCAGCAGTCAGATACGACAGGGAGCAACTAATGAAAAACTGTTTTTT. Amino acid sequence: CASSQIRQGATNEKLFF.

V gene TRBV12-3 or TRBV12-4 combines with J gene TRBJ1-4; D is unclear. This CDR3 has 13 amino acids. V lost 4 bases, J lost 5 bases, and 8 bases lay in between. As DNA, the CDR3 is TGTGCCAGCAGTTCCGCTGGAAATGAAAAACTGTTTTTT. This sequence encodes CASSSAGNEKLFF.